The T cell receptor (beta chain) under discussion was sequenced for a study of blood T cell repertoires in COVID-19. Germline loops: CDR1 LGHNA, CDR2 YNFKEQ. The CDR3 runs to 15 residues. Trimming cost V 4 bases and J 7 bases; bases outside gene matches: 8. The repertoire was sequenced with immunoSEQ multiplex PCR; TCRdb's copy has only in-frame clones and lacks some. The sample lists under 150,000 clones; under 85% were seen once. The receptor comes from a young man who had recovered from COVID-19. V usage is TRBV4-2 and J usage is TRBJ2-2; 8 nucleotides agree with TRBD2. The specimen was PBMCs or T cells enriched from blood (not recorded which). The chain's CDR3 is CASSPQRGPNGELFF. The CDR3 bases are TGTGCCAGCAGCCCCCAGCGGGGGCCTAACGGGGAGCTGTTTTTT.